The 3 T cell receptor beta chains reported below all come from one sample, sequenced in a study of T cell changes during pregnancy in multiple sclerosis. Data came from immunoSEQ multiplex PCR; TCRdb stores just in-frame clones and leaves some out. Of 33,000 or so clones listed, 85% to 95% are singletons. Sequences were derived from CD4+ T cells from peripheral blood mononuclear cells, sampled in the third trimester of pregnancy. The receptors derive from a female donor in good health, enrolled as a control in a pregnancy study.

V gene TRBV18 combines with J gene TRBJ1-5, with TRBD1 matching 7 bases. This CDR3 region has 13 residues. V shed 3 bases and J 5 bases; nucleotides not matched to a gene: 1. Looked up from germline, CDR1 is KGHSH and CDR2 is LQKENI. As DNA, the CDR3 is TGTGCCAGCTCACCGGGGACAGATCAGCCCCAGCATTTT. This codes for CASSPGTDQPQHF.

The rearrangement uses TRBV6-1 and TRBJ1-5, with unresolved D. The CDR3 sequence is 15 residues long. V lost 6 bases to trimming and J lost 1 base, with 13 bases between them. The germline gives CDR1 MNHNS, CDR2 SASEGT. DNA of the CDR3: TGTGCCAGCAGGGCGAGGGTAGGGAGCAATCAGCCCCAGCATTTT. This gives the protein CASRARVGSNQPQHF.

This chain connects TRBV7-9 to TRBJ1-4; D may be TRBD1 (6 bases). V lost 5 bases and J 1 base, leaving 14 bases between the germline ends. The CDR3 is 16 residues long. The V gene's germline CDR1 is SEHNR and CDR2 FQNEAQ (reference sequence). CDR3 sequence reads: CASSKGTRGTNEKLFF. The CDR3 DNA is TGTGCCAGCAGCAAGGGGACACGAGGAACTAATGAAAAACTGTTTTTT.